Shown below are 17 T cell receptor beta chains from a single sample sequenced in a study of identical twins. TCRdb used MiXCR to reprocess the 5' RACE reads, holding one entry per CDR3 protein. The table has some 730,000 distinct CDR3 sequences, around a sixth seen once. These records were also assigned to another study, of T cells expressing NK-cell markers.

Sample: PBMCs. These receptors came from a woman aged 18-29 years in good health.

The chain uses TRBV12-3 or TRBV12-4 and TRBJ1-1; D gene ambiguous. Trimming removed 1 base at V and 4 bases at J, with 7 bases between. This CDR3 spans 13 amino acids. The CDR3 loop reads CASSLGSFTEAFF. The CDR3, as DNA: TGTGCCAGCAGTTTAGGCAGCTTCACTGAAGCTTTCTTT.

V gene TRBV28 combines with J gene TRBJ2-4; D is undetermined. From germline, CDR1 is MDHEN and CDR2 SYDVKM. This CDR3 is 16 amino acids long. Trimming pared 2 bases from V and 0 bases from J, leaving 11 bases between. The CDR3 DNA follows: TGTGCCAGCAGTTTAGTGGTGGGCCGAGCCAAAAACATTCAGTACTTC. Its protein is CASSLVVGRAKNIQYF. The complete variable domain, with remaining parts taken from reference TRBV28 and TRBJ2-4, reads DVKVTQSSRYLVKRTGEKVFLECVQDMDHENMFWYRQDPGLGLRLIYFSYDVKMKEKGDIPEGYSVSREKKERFSLILESASTNQTSMYLCASSLVVGRAKNIQYFGAGTRLSVL.

The rearrangement links TRBV6-1 to TRBJ1-1; a possible D gene is TRBD1 (6 bases). This CDR3 is 14 amino acids long. The germline V gene encodes CDR1 MNHNS and CDR2 SASEGT. V lost 7 bases and J lost 1, with 13 bases in between. CDR3 residues: CASTPSRGNTEAFF. The CDR3 nucleotides read TGTGCCAGCACTCCTTCCAGGGGGAACACTGAAGCTTTCTTT.

The rearrangement links TRBV3-1 to TRBJ2-1; 7 bases fit TRBD2. Per the germline V gene, CDR1 is LGHDT and CDR2 is YNNKEL (reference sequence). The trim removed 5 bases at V and 0 bases at J, leaving 7 bases unmatched. CDR3 length: 16 amino acids. The CDR3 DNA reads TGTGCCAGCAGCACCCTGCGGGAGAGCTCCTACAATGAGCAGTTCTTC. It specifies CASSTLRESSYNEQFF.

In this sample, this clonotype turned up many times. The genes are TRBV12-3 or TRBV12-4 and TRBJ1-4; no definite D call. This CDR3 is 11 amino acids long. With 3 bases removed from V and 8 bases from J, the gap between germline ends came to 4 bases. The CDR3 DNA reads TGTGCCAGCAGTTTCTTCGAAAAACTGTTTTTT. It translates to CASSFFEKLFF.

This clonotype appeared a few times. The chain links TRBV9 to TRBJ1-1; D possibly corresponds to TRBD1 (5 bases). This CDR3 is 16 amino acids long. Germline-derived CDR1 and CDR2 are SGDLS and YYNGEE. Trimming removed 3 bases at V and 1 base at J, with 16 bases between. Written as DNA, the CDR3 is TGTGCCAGCAGCGCCCCGGGGGGGAGGCAGAACACTGAAGCTTTCTTT. Its translation: CASSAPGGRQNTEAFF. Full variable domain (rest looked up from reference TRBV9 and TRBJ1-1): DSGVTQTPKHLITATGQRVTLRCSPRSGDLSVYWYQQSLDQGLQFLIQYYNGEERAKGNILERFSAQQFPDLHSELNLSSLELGDSALYFCASSAPGGRQNTEAFFGQGTRLTVV.

This clonotype was observed a handful of times. V gene TRBV20-1 combines with J gene TRBJ2-7; no definite D call. Between the trimmed V and J ends, which lost 1 base and 4 bases, there was a span of 11 bases. Germline V gene sequence: CDR1 DFQATT, CDR2 SNEGSKA (reference sequence). This CDR3 comprises 13 residues. For the CDR3, the DNA is TGCAGTGCTAGAGCGGTGTCTAGATACGAGCAGTACTTC. Amino acids: CSARAVSRYEQYF.

This clonotype was recorded a few times. The chain joins TRBV6-5 to TRBJ1-5; 8 bases fit TRBD1. The trim removed 2 bases at V and 7 bases at J, leaving 7 bases unmatched. Germline CDR1 MNHEY, CDR2 SVGAGI. The CDR3 extends over 15 amino acids. The DNA of the CDR3 is TGTGCCAGCAGTTACGGACAGGGCGGTAGCCAGCCCCAGCATTTT. This gives the protein CASSYGQGGSQPQHF.

This clonotype was recorded once. The J gene is TRBJ2-7, the V gene TRBV10-3; unclear D gene. The CDR3 sequence is 14 residues long. Trimming took 2 bases from V and 5 from J, leaving 13 bases between them. CDR1 and CDR2 (germline): ENHRY, SYGVKD. CDR3 DNA sequence: TGTGCCATCAGTGAGCCCGGTGCCCGTGACGAGCAGTACTTC. Translation: CAISEPGARDEQYF.

The chain joins TRBV7-2 to TRBJ2-7, with D perhaps TRBD1 (5 bases). Trimming shortened V by 1 base and J by 8 bases, and 15 bases separated the two germline ends. CDR1 and CDR2 from the germline V gene are SGHTA and FQGNSA. This CDR3 is 14 amino acids long. CDR3 sequence (DNA): TGTGCCAGCAGCTTAGTAACCGGGCAGGGTCAGCAGTACTTC. Translated, it gives CASSLVTGQGQQYF.

The sample holds a few counts of this clonotype. CDR3 nucleotides: TGCAGTGCTAGCCCGGTGGGGCATGACGAGCAGTACTTC. The encoded protein is CSASPVGHDEQYF. The chain links TRBV20-1 to TRBJ2-7; possible D gene TRBD1, 5 bases. Trimming took 3 bases from V and 5 from J, leaving 14 bases between them. CDR1 is DFQATT, CDR2 SNEGSKA, per germline (reference sequence). The CDR3 totals 13 residues.

This clonotype was counted only a few times. V is TRBV6-1 and J is TRBJ1-1; D perhaps matches TRBD1 (6 bases). This CDR3 comprises 14 residues. CDR1 is MNHNS and CDR2 is SASEGT in the germline V gene. V was trimmed by 8 bases and J by 3 bases, leaving 16 bases between them. The CDR3 here is CASGSPGADTEAFF. CDR3 coding DNA: TGTGCCAGCGGATCACCGGGGGCGGACACTGAAGCTTTCTTT.

The chain links TRBV20-1 to TRBJ2-7; D gene uncertain. V dropped 2 bases and J dropped 4 bases, with 12 bases sitting between them. The CDR3 contains 13 residues. Per germline, CDR1 DFQATT and CDR2 SNEGSKA (reference sequence). The CDR3 loop is CSARSPEIYEQYF. CDR3 nucleotide sequence: TGCAGTGCTAGAAGTCCGGAAATATACGAGCAGTACTTC.

This clonotype was counted a few times. The V and J genes are TRBV7-9 and TRBJ2-5; perhaps TRBD2 as D (6 bases). The CDR3 covers 15 residues. V lost 2 bases to trimming and J lost 5 bases, with 15 bases between them. Germline CDR1 SEHNR, CDR2 FQNEAQ (reference sequence). The CDR3 is CASSLLGGGMETQYF. CDR3 DNA sequence: TGTGCCAGCAGCTTATTAGGCGGAGGGATGGAGACCCAGTACTTC.

This chain links TRBV10-3 with TRBJ2-3; no definite D call. This CDR3 has 13 amino acids. Trimming removed 5 bases from V and 0 bases from J, with 6 bases in between. Looked up from germline, CDR1 is ENHRY and CDR2 is SYGVKD. The CDR3 loop is CAISTSSTDTQYF. The CDR3 bases are TGTGCCATCAGTACGTCTAGCACAGATACGCAGTATTTT.

The chain links TRBV7-2 to TRBJ2-7; a weak D match, TRBD2 (6 bases). V was trimmed by 7 bases and J by 5 bases, leaving 18 bases between them. This CDR3 has 14 amino acids. The germline V gene has CDR1 SGHTA and CDR2 FQGNSA. The CDR3 loop reads CASNLARDRNEQYF. As DNA, the CDR3 is TGTGCCAGCAATCTAGCGAGAGACCGGAACGAGCAGTACTTC.

This chain uses TRBV5-1 with TRBJ2-3; D is possibly TRBD2 (5 bases). Trimming stripped 5 bases from V and 4 bases from J, with 17 bases between. Per germline, CDR1 SGHRS and CDR2 YFSETQ. The CDR3 totals 15 residues. CDR3 nucleotides: TGCGCCAGCAGACCCTGGACTGGTACCCCAGATACGCAGTATTTT. Protein: CASRPWTGTPDTQYF.